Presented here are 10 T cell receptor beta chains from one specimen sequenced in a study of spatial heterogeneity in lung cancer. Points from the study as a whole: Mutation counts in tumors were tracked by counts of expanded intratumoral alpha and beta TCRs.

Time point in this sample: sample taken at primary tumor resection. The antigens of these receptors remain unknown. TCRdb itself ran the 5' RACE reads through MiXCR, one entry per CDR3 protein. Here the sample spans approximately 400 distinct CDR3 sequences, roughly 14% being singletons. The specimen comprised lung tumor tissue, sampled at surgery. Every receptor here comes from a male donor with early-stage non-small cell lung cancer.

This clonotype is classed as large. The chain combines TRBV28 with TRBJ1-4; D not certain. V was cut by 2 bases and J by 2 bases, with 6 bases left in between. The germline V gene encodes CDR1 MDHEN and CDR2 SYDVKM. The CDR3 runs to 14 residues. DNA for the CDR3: TGTGCCAGCAGTTTAAGGATGACTAATGAAAAACTGTTTTTT. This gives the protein CASSLRMTNEKLFF.

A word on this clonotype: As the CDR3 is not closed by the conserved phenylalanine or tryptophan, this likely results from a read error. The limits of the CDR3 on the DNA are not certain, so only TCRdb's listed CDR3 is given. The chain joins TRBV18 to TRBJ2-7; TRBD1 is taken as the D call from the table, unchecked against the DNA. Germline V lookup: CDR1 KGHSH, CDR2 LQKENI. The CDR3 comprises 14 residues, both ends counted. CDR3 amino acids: CASSPWSDRGSLSL.

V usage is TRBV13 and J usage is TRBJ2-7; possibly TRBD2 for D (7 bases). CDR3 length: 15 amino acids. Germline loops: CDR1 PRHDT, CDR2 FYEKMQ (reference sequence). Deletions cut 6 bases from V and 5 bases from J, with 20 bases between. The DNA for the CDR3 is TGTGCCAGCAGTTTTGCGATAGGGGGGGTAGACGAGCAGTACTTC. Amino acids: CASSFAIGGVDEQYF.

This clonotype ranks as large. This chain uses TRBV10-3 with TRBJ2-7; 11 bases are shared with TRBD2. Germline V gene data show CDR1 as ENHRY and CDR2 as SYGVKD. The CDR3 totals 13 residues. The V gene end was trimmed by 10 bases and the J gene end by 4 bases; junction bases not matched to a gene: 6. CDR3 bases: TGTGCCACTCGACTAGCGGGAAAGTACGAGCAGTACTTC. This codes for CATRLAGKYEQYF.

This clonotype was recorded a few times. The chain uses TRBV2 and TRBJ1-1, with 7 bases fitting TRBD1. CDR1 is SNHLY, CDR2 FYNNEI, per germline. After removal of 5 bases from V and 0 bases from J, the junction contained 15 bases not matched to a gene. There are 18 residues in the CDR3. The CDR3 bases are TGTGCCAGCAGTTGGGGACAGCCTGGGGCCTCCATGAACACTGAAGCTTTCTTT. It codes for CASSWGQPGASMNTEAFF. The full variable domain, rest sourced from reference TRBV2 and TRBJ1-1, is EPEVTQTPSHQVTQMGQEVILRCVPISNHLYFYWYRQILGQKVEFLVSFYNNEISEKSEIFDDQFSVERPDGSNFTLKIRSTKLEDSAMYFCASSWGQPGASMNTEAFFGQGTRLTVV.

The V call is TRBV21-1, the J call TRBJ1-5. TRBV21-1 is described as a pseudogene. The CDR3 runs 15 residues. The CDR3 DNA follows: TGTGCCAGCAGCGGCCCTCCGGACAGCTTCAAGCCCCAGCATTTT. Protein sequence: CASSGPPDSFKPQHF.

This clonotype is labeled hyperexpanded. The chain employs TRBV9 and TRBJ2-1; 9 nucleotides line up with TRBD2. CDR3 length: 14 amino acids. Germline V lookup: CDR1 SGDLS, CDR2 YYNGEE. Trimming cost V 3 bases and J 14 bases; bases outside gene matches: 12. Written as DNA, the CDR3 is TGTGCCAGCAGCGCGGGGGGTAGCGGGAGTAATGAGTTCTTC. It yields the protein CASSAGGSGSNEFF.

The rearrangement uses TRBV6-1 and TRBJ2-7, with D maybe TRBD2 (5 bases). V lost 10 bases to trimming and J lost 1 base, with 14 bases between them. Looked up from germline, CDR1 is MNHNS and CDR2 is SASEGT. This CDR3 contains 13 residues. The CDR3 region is CATLRTGSYEQYF. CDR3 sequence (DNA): TGTGCCACCCTCCGGACGGGATCCTACGAGCAGTACTTC.

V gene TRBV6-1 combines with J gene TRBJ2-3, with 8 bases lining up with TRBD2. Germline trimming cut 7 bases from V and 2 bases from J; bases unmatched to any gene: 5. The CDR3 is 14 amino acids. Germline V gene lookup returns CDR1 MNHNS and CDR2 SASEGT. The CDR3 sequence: CASTSSGVTDTQYF. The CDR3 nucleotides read TGTGCCAGCACGAGTAGCGGGGTCACAGATACGCAGTATTTT.

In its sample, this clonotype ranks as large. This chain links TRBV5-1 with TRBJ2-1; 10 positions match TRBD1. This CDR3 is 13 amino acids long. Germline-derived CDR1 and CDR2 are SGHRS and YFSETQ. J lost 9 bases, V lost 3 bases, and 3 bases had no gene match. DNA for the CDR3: TGCGCCAGCAGCTCCGGGACAGGGGCTGAGCAGTTCTTC. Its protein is CASSSGTGAEQFF.